This T cell receptor beta chain appears in the sequencing data of a study of response to subunit inactivated influenza vaccine. The CDR3 spans 12 residues. The germline V and J ends were trimmed by 6 bases and 6 bases, with 9 bases remaining between them. CDR1 ENHRY and CDR2 SYGVKD come from the germline V gene. TCRdb itself ran the RT-PCR reads through MiXCR, one entry per CDR3 protein. Seen here are about 570,000 distinct CDR3 sequences, around 10% observed once, and the top ten hold 11%. The data also belong to a second study, concerning T cells expressing NK-cell markers. As that report states: A 5'RACE template switching approach incorporating UMIs was used to make TCR beta cDNA. The study drew TCR beta repertoires from sorted CD3+CD56+NKG2C+, CD3+CD56+NKG2C- and CD3+CD56-NKG2C+ T cells. The sequencing cohort of eight donors included seven HCMV-seropositive individuals and one seronegative individual. Several experiments confined sorting to alpha-beta TCR T cells with an anti-gamma-delta TCR antibody. The CD3+CD56-NKG2C+ fraction of four donors was likewise dominated by these clonotypes.

The source material was PBMCs from blood, sampled on the day of vaccination. The chain uses TRBV10-3 and TRBJ2-1; D call uncertain. This TCR derives from a man between 50 and 59 years old who received an inactivated influenza vaccine. The CDR3 sequence: CAISEWGNEQFF. DNA for the CDR3: TGTGCCATCAGCGAATGGGGCAATGAGCAGTTCTTC.